This TCR beta chain came from a study of blood T cell repertoires in COVID-19. Background on the study: The analysed material was cDNA or gDNA that came from T cells, B-cell-depleted T cells, or PBMCs.

The method was immunoSEQ multiplex PCR; TCRdb's version includes in-frame clones alone and lacks a portion of them. Altogether 100,000 to 120,000 clones are present, approximately 83% being singletons, with the ten largest covering 4% to 4.5%. The CDR3 length is 11 residues. Germline V gene lookup returns CDR1 DFQATT and CDR2 SNEGSKA (reference sequence). V trimming: 5 bases; J trimming: 6 bases; junction bases outside the gene matches: 4. The material sequenced was peripheral blood. The rearrangement uses TRBV20-1 and TRBJ2-7; 7 bases are shared with TRBD2. The source is a woman in her sixties or seventies with acute or convalescent COVID-19. CDR3 in amino acids: CSADGRSEQYF. The CDR3 nucleotides read TGCAGTGCTGACGGGAGGAGCGAGCAGTACTTC.